This TCR beta chain originates from a study of identical twins. Study results and limitations: There was an excess of low generation probability in the out-of-frame alpha sequences that twins shared. Model-predicted out-of-frame TCR alpha sharing fell below observed values in monozygotic twins. Conclusions relied on cross-sectional statistical analysis, not following the same donors.

Details on this clonotype: Its antigen is undetermined.

A universal primer site arose from template switching, and cDNA bore unique molecular identifiers. TCRdb re-called the 5' RACE reads through MiXCR, storing one row per CDR3 protein. The table shows some 900,000 distinct CDR3 sequences, with about 12% occurring only once. V trimming: 7 bases; J trimming: 6 bases; junction bases outside the gene matches: 4. Germline CDR1 is SGHAT and CDR2 is FQDESV (reference sequence). This CDR3 region has 14 residues. The sample also formed part of further work on yellow fever vaccine responses in identical twins.

The chain joins TRBV11-1 to TRBJ2-1; 12 bases align to TRBD2. The clonotype comes from a woman aged 18-30 years in good health. Sequencing was carried out using PBMCs. CDR3 sequence: CASTETSGSNEQFF. CDR3 DNA sequence: TGTGCCAGCACCGAGACTAGCGGGAGCAATGAGCAGTTCTTC.